The 10 T cell receptor beta chains below come from one sample, sequenced in a study of blood T cell repertoires in COVID-19. The assay was immunoSEQ multiplex PCR, and TCRdb's table has in-frame clones only and misses some. Among 180,000 or so clones listed, 89% were seen once. The sequenced sample was PBMCs or T cells enriched from blood (not recorded which). These TCRs come from a woman between 40 and 50 years old with acute COVID-19.

Only one count was recorded for this clone. Here the CDR3 reads CASSLVAAGGFQETQYF. CDR3 coding DNA: TGTGCCAGCAGCTTAGTGGCAGCGGGGGGATTTCAAGAGACCCAGTACTTC. The V gene is TRBV13, the J gene TRBJ2-5; 9 positions match TRBD2. Germline loops: CDR1 PRHDT, CDR2 FYEKMQ (reference sequence). This CDR3 has 17 amino acids. The V gene end was trimmed by 1 base and the J gene end by 2 bases; junction bases not matched to a gene: 8.

The gene calls are TRBV4-2 and TRBJ2-7; D call uncertain. Trimming pared 4 bases from V and 9 bases from J, leaving 25 bases between. Germline assignment: CDR1 LGHNA and CDR2 YNFKEQ. The CDR3 sequence is 16 residues long. CDR3 residues: CASSLNSLKPPNAQYF. CDR3 DNA: TGTGCCAGCAGCCTAAACTCTTTAAAACCCCCGAATGCGCAGTACTTC.

The chain has TRBV3-1 (or the pseudogene TRBV3-2) and TRBJ2-7, with 8 bases matching TRBD2. V shed 2 bases and J 5 bases; nucleotides not matched to a gene: 5. Germline V lookup: CDR1 LGHDT, CDR2 YNNKEL (reference sequence). The CDR3 is made up of 14 amino acids. The CDR3 loop reads CASSQIGGEHEQYF. CDR3 sequence (DNA): TGTGCCAGCAGCCAAATCGGGGGGGAACACGAGCAGTACTTC.

This rearrangement joins TRBV9 to TRBJ2-6, with a weak D call TRBD2 (6 bases). V gave up 0 bases and J gave up 2 bases, with 9 bases separating them. The germline V gene encodes CDR1 SGDLS and CDR2 YYNGEE. The CDR3 has 16 residues. CDR3 region: CASSVASGAGANVLTF. CDR3 in DNA: TGTGCCAGCAGCGTAGCTTCGGGGGCTGGGGCCAACGTCCTGACTTTC.

The J gene is TRBJ1-5, the V gene TRBV19; D gene ambiguous. CDR1 is LNHDA and CDR2 is SQIVND in the germline V gene (reference sequence). The V and J ends lost 0 bases and 1 base respectively, with 4 bases between them. The CDR3 contains 14 residues. This CDR3 reads CASSIDTSNQPQHF. In DNA, the CDR3 is TGTGCCAGTAGTATAGACACAAGCAATCAGCCCCAGCATTTT.

The chain is built from TRBV30 and TRBJ2-2, with a weak D call TRBD2 (5 bases). The CDR3 has 14 amino acids. Germline CDR1 is GTSNPN and CDR2 is SVGIG (reference sequence). V lost 5 bases to trimming and J lost 5 bases, with 15 bases between them. The CDR3 bases are TGTGCCTGGTCCGGGCAGGAGGTAACCGGGGAGCTGTTTTTT. Translation: CAWSGQEVTGELFF.

The chain couples TRBV18 to TRBJ2-3, with 9 bases identical to TRBD2. Germline assignment: CDR1 KGHSH and CDR2 LQKENI. V trimming: 3 bases; J trimming: 1 base; junction bases outside the gene matches: 2. This CDR3 comprises 15 residues. The CDR3: CASSPLAGGTDTQYF. CDR3 in DNA: TGTGCCAGCTCACCTTTAGCGGGGGGCACAGATACGCAGTATTTT.

This clone was counted only a few times. The chain combines TRBV11-3 with TRBJ1-1, with TRBD1 identical over 7 bases. The germline gives CDR1 SGHNT, CDR2 YENEEA. The length of the CDR3 is 13 residues. The V and J ends lost 5 bases and 8 bases, in that order; junction bases with no gene match: 8. The CDR3 here is CASSRRTGGEAFF. DNA for the CDR3: TGTGCCAGCAGCCGCCGGACAGGTGGAGAAGCTTTCTTT.

In DNA, the CDR3 is TGTGCCAGCAGCCTAGACCCCGGGACTAGCGGGAGGGCCCTCGACAATGAGCAGTTCTTC. Protein product: CASSLDPGTSGRALDNEQFF. The rearrangement joins TRBV6-4 to TRBJ2-1; 16 bases are a match to TRBD2. The V gene's germline CDR1 is MRHNA and CDR2 SNTAGT. The CDR3 is made up of 20 amino acids. J was trimmed by 5 bases and V by 6 bases; bases with no gene match: 16.

This clone appeared a single time. The chain combines TRBV7-9 with TRBJ2-5; D possibly corresponds to TRBD2 (6 bases). Germline-derived CDR1 and CDR2 are SEHNR and FQNEAQ (reference sequence). V was shortened by 0 bases and J by 5 bases, with 13 bases between the two germline ends. The CDR3 spans 15 residues. CDR3 loop: CASSLAHRLEETQYF. In nucleotides, the CDR3 is TGTGCCAGCAGCTTAGCGCATCGACTAGAGGAGACCCAGTACTTC.